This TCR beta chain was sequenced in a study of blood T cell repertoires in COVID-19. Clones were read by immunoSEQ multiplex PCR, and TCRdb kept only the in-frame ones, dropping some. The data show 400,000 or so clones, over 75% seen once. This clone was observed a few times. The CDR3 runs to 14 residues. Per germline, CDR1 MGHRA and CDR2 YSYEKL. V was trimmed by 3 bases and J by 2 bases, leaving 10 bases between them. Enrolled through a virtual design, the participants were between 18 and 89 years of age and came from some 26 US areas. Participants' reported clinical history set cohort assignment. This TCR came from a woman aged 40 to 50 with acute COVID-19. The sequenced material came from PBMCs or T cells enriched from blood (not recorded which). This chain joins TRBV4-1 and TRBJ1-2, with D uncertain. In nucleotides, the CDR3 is TGCGCCAGCAGCCAGGGCTCCCGAAACTATGGCTACACCTTC. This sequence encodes CASSQGSRNYGYTF.